This T cell receptor beta chain was captured in a study of T cells in Graves' hyperthyroidism and ophthalmopathy. Ophthalmopathy in the patients scored at least 3 on Clinical Activity Score and at least 4 on NOSPECS grade, lasting under 3 months. The study left out patients who had uncontrolled infection, other autoimmune disease, pregnancy or lactation. This clonotype came up a few times. From RNA transcripts, TCR beta CDR3 regions were amplified. A first-round RT-PCR of the TCR CDR3 used the HTBI primer set. TCRdb called the multiplex PCR reads again in MiXCR, with one record for every CDR3 protein. The sample lists around 600,000 distinct CDR3 sequences, roughly 15% occurring once. The material sequenced was blood. This receptor was identified in a woman between 45 and 60 years old with Graves' ophthalmopathy.

CDR3 nucleotide sequence: TGTGCCAGCAGCTTAGCGTCCTGGGTCAATACTCTGTTCTTC. It yields the protein CASSLASWVNTLFF. The rearrangement links TRBV7-2 to TRBJ2-1; D gene unclear. V was shortened by 0 bases and J by 15 bases, with 18 bases between the two germline ends. Germline V gene lookup returns CDR1 SGHTA and CDR2 FQGNSA. The CDR3 extends over 14 amino acids.